These 28 T cell receptor beta chains came from one sample sequenced in a study of cytomegalovirus exposure and HLA in healthy donors. TCRdb's table, derived via immunoSEQ multiplex PCR, lists solely in-frame clones and lacks some. The table shows about 130,000 clones, with roughly 86% occurring only once. The sequencing sample was made of PBMCs. These receptor sequences come from a man aged 25 to 40 in good health and CMV-seronegative.

V usage is TRBV10-2 and J usage is TRBJ2-5; 7 bases match TRBD2. Germline V gene data show CDR1 as WSHSY and CDR2 as SAAADI. V was pared by 7 bases and J by 0 bases, with 5 bases of the junction left unmatched. The CDR3 is 14 amino acids. The CDR3 nucleotides read TGCGCCAGCATTCCAGCGGGGTACCAAGAGACCCAGTACTTC. As protein: CASIPAGYQETQYF.

This clone turned up a few times. The rearrangement links TRBV10-3 to TRBJ1-5, with 7 bases fitting TRBD1. With V trimmed by 3 bases and J by 13 bases, 6 bases remained unmatched. Germline V gene sequence: CDR1 ENHRY, CDR2 SYGVKD. The length of the CDR3 is 12 residues. The CDR3 region is CAISETGVSQHF. As DNA, the CDR3 is TGTGCCATCAGTGAAACAGGGGTTAGTCAGCATTTT.

This sequence joins TRBV25-1 and TRBJ1-1; D is unclear. CDR3 length equals 14 residues. CDR1 is MGHDK and CDR2 is SYGVNS in the germline V gene. The V end lost 4 bases, the J end lost 9 bases, and 18 bases lay between the germline ends. The chain's CDR3 is CASSGPNLGLKAFF. In DNA form, the CDR3 reads TGTGCCAGCAGTGGACCCAATCTCGGACTAAAAGCTTTCTTT.

In DNA form, the CDR3 reads TGTGCCAGCAGCTTAGATCCTAGCGGGAGCTCCTACAATGAGCAGTTCTTC. Translating it yields CASSLDPSGSSYNEQFF. The V gene is TRBV11-3, the J gene TRBJ2-1; 10 bases are shared with TRBD2. Germline V gene data show CDR1 as SGHNT and CDR2 as YENEEA. The V gene end was trimmed by 0 bases and the J gene end by 0 bases; junction bases not matched to a gene: 2. The CDR3 totals 17 residues. Full variable domain (missing parts from reference TRBV11-3 and TRBJ2-1): EAGVVQSPRYKIIEKKQPVAFWCNPISGHNTLYWYLQNLGQGPELLIRYENEEAVDDSQLPKDRFSAERLKGVDSTLKIQPAELGDSAVYLCASSLDPSGSSYNEQFFGPGTRLTVL.

V gene TRBV7-9 combines with J gene TRBJ1-5; the D is unclear. The ends were cut back, 5 bases at V and 4 bases at J, with 12 bases in the middle. Germline CDR1 is SEHNR and CDR2 is FQNEAQ (reference sequence). This CDR3 has 14 amino acids. CDR3 coding DNA: TGTGCCAGCAGCACATGGGAGCAGAATCAGCCCCAGCATTTT. This codes for CASSTWEQNQPQHF.

The chain employs TRBV7-9 and TRBJ2-7; TRBD1 agrees at 8 bases. Germline loops: CDR1 SEHNR, CDR2 FQNEAQ (reference sequence). Unmatched junction bases numbered 7, after V lost 4 bases and J lost 5 bases. The CDR3 runs 14 residues. CDR3 sequence: CASSSQGAQNEQYF. Written as DNA, the CDR3 is TGTGCCAGCAGCTCCCAGGGGGCGCAGAACGAGCAGTACTTC.

In this sample, this clone turned up a few times. J is TRBJ1-5 and V is TRBV28; D not certain. Trimming took off 0 bases at V and 8 bases at J, with 11 bases between the two ends. The CDR3 sequence is 14 residues long. The germline V gene has CDR1 MDHEN and CDR2 SYDVKM. Here the CDR3 reads CASSLWAASKPQHF. The CDR3 DNA follows: TGTGCCAGCAGTTTATGGGCAGCGTCTAAGCCCCAGCATTTT.

The chain couples TRBV18 to TRBJ2-5; D not resolved. V lost 6 bases and J lost 5, with 13 bases in between. Looked up from germline, CDR1 is KGHSH and CDR2 is LQKENI. This CDR3 is built from 13 residues. CDR3 sequence (DNA): TGTGCCAGCTCTCTACACCCCGGGGAGACCCAGTACTTC. The encoded protein is CASSLHPGETQYF.

The chain couples TRBV6-5 to TRBJ2-7, with 11 bases aligning to TRBD1. In germline, CDR1 is MNHEY, CDR2 SVGAGI. The V gene end was trimmed by 7 bases and the J gene end by 1 base; junction bases not matched to a gene: 3. The CDR3 is 14 residues long. The CDR3 DNA reads TGTGCCAGCACCGGGACAGGGGGATCCTACGAGCAGTACTTC. Protein: CASTGTGGSYEQYF.

The chain couples TRBV11-2 to TRBJ1-1; no clear D gene. Germline CDR1 and CDR2: SGHAT and FQNNGV. The CDR3 length is 14 residues. The V gene lost 6 bases and the J gene lost 6 bases, with 17 bases spanning the gap. Here the CDR3 reads CASRKGVWESEAFF. The CDR3 DNA reads as TGTGCCAGCAGGAAGGGTGTTTGGGAGTCTGAAGCTTTCTTT. Drawing the rest from reference TRBV11-2 and TRBJ1-1, the complete variable domain is EAGVAQSPRYKIIEKRQSVAFWCNPISGHATLYWYQQILGQGPKLLIQFQNNGVVDDSQLPKDRFSAERLKGVDSTLKIQPAKLEDSAVYLCASRKGVWESEAFFGQGTRLTVV.

The V gene is TRBV4-2, the J gene TRBJ2-1; TRBD2 is a possible D gene (5 bases). Per germline, CDR1 LGHNA and CDR2 YNFKEQ. The CDR3 extends over 14 amino acids. The V end was cut by 4 bases, the J end by 2 bases, with 9 bases between. The CDR3 nucleotides read TGTGCCAGCAGCCCTTCGACTACCTACAATGAGCAGTTCTTC. It translates to CASSPSTTYNEQFF.

The rearrangement joins TRBV13 to TRBJ2-7; possible D gene TRBD1, 5 bases. V was pared by 6 bases and J by 3 bases, with 15 bases between. Germline V gene sequence: CDR1 PRHDT, CDR2 FYEKMQ (reference sequence). The CDR3 extends over 14 amino acids. CDR3 in amino acids: CASRRTKGLYEQYF. CDR3 DNA: TGTGCCAGCAGACGGACGAAGGGGCTCTACGAGCAGTACTTC.

The gene calls are TRBV2 and TRBJ2-7; TRBD2 aligns across 7 bases. J lost 0 bases, V lost 5 bases, and 4 bases had no gene match. The CDR3 contains 14 residues. Germline CDR1 SNHLY, CDR2 FYNNEI. CDR3 in DNA: TGTGCCAGCAGTCGGGGGGTTCTCTCCTACGAGCAGTACTTC. Translating it yields CASSRGVLSYEQYF.

The V and J genes are TRBV29-1 and TRBJ1-1; no firm D call. The germline V gene encodes CDR1 SQVTM and CDR2 ANQGSEA. V was pared by 3 bases and J by 4 bases, with 9 bases between. CDR3 length: 12 amino acids. The CDR3 DNA reads as TGCAGCGTTGATCCCGGCGGCACTGAAGCTTTCTTT. Its protein product is CSVDPGGTEAFF.

The rearrangement uses TRBV5-1 and TRBJ1-3; 7 nucleotides line up with TRBD1. The CDR3 is 15 residues long. Germline CDR1 reads SGHRS; CDR2 reads YFSETQ. The V segment lost 4 bases and the J segment 2 bases; nucleotides outside the gene matches: 6. In nucleotides, the CDR3 is TGCGCCAGCAGCGAGACAGGGAATCCTGGAAACACCATATATTTT. Protein product: CASSETGNPGNTIYF.

This rearrangement joins TRBV9 to TRBJ1-6, with a weak D call TRBD1 (6 bases). V gave up 0 bases and J gave up 5 bases, with 6 bases separating them. The CDR3 runs to 14 residues. Germline CDR1 SGDLS, CDR2 YYNGEE. The CDR3 coding sequence is TGTGCCAGCAGCGTAGACAGGGATAATTCACCCCTCCACTTT. Translating gives CASSVDRDNSPLHF. Combining the CDR3 with reference TRBV9 and TRBJ1-6 gives the whole variable domain DSGVTQTPKHLITATGQRVTLRCSPRSGDLSVYWYQQSLDQGLQFLIQYYNGEERAKGNILERFSAQQFPDLHSELNLSSLELGDSALYFCASSVDRDNSPLHFGNGTRLTVT.

V is TRBV28 and J is TRBJ2-6; 9 bases agree with TRBD1. Germline CDR1 and CDR2: MDHEN and SYDVKM. CDR3 length: 18 amino acids. The J segment lost 0 bases and the V segment lost 4 bases, leaving 7 bases of the junction unmatched. CDR3 region: CASSWQRGQGSGANVLTF. CDR3 DNA sequence: TGTGCCAGCAGTTGGCAGAGGGGACAGGGCTCTGGGGCCAACGTCCTGACTTTC. The variable domain in full, with the rest retrieved from reference TRBV28 and TRBJ2-6, is DVKVTQSSRYLVKRTGEKVFLECVQDMDHENMFWYRQDPGLGLRLIYFSYDVKMKEKGDIPEGYSVSREKKERFSLILESASTNQTSMYLCASSWQRGQGSGANVLTFGAGSRLTVL.

The chain is built from TRBV6-5 and TRBJ2-6; TRBD1 is a possible D gene (5 bases). With 0 bases removed from V and 2 bases from J, the gap between germline ends came to 5 bases. Germline CDR1 and CDR2: MNHEY and SVGAGI. This CDR3 is built from 15 residues. This CDR3 is CASSYSGPGANVLTF. CDR3 nucleotide sequence: TGTGCCAGCAGTTACTCGGGGCCTGGGGCCAACGTCCTGACTTTC.

The genes are TRBV5-1 and TRBJ1-2; D possibly corresponds to TRBD1 (5 bases). Germline values: CDR1 SGHRS, CDR2 YFSETQ. Trimming removed 5 bases at V and 3 bases at J, with 11 bases between. The CDR3 covers 13 residues. The CDR3 here is CASSPRGDYGYTF. Written as DNA, the CDR3 is TGCGCCAGCAGTCCAAGGGGCGACTATGGCTACACCTTC.

V and J are TRBV6-5 and TRBJ1-2; D perhaps matches TRBD1 (6 bases). Trimming stripped 5 bases from V and 4 bases from J, with 14 bases between. Germline-derived CDR1 and CDR2 are MNHEY and SVGAGI. CDR3 length equals 14 residues. CDR3 bases: TGTGCCAGCAGTCCGACAGGCACCCTCTATGGCTACACCTTC. Amino acids: CASSPTGTLYGYTF.

The chain links TRBV12-5 to TRBJ2-1; D is perhaps TRBD1 (5 bases). The CDR3 covers 14 residues. Germline V gene data show CDR1 as LGHNT and CDR2 as FRNRAP. V lost 1 base and J 1 base, leaving 5 bases between the germline ends. The CDR3 bases are TGTGCTAGTGGTTTGGCAGGGTCCTACAATGAGCAGTTCTTC. This sequence encodes CASGLAGSYNEQFF.

The chain combines TRBV4-3 with TRBJ1-2; no firm D call. The CDR3 length is 17 residues. V was clipped by 0 bases and J by 2 bases, with 16 bases between them. The germline CDR1 and CDR2 sequences are LGHNA and YSLEER. The CDR3 DNA sequence: TGCGCCAGCAGCCAAGATTTTGTTTACAGTAGGAACTATGGCTACACCTTC. Its protein product is CASSQDFVYSRNYGYTF.

The rearrangement links TRBV11-2 to TRBJ1-1; possible D gene TRBD1, 6 bases. Per germline, CDR1 SGHAT and CDR2 FQNNGV. This CDR3 has 14 residues. V shed 4 bases and J shed 10 bases, with 19 bases lying between them. The CDR3 here is CASSSGTGLGRAFF. The CDR3 region has the DNA TGTGCCAGCAGCTCCGGTACAGGGTTAGGCAGAGCTTTCTTT.

V is TRBV28 and J is TRBJ2-1, with TRBD2 matching 11 bases. The CDR3 contains 16 residues. Trimming removed 5 bases from V and 2 bases from J; junction bases left unmatched: 5. Germline V gene lookup returns CDR1 MDHEN and CDR2 SYDVKM. CDR3 loop: CASSTPSGGPYNEQFF. CDR3 coding DNA: TGTGCCAGCAGTACCCCTAGCGGGGGGCCCTACAATGAGCAGTTCTTC. Using reference TRBV28 and TRBJ2-1 for the parts outside the CDR3, the full variable domain is DVKVTQSSRYLVKRTGEKVFLECVQDMDHENMFWYRQDPGLGLRLIYFSYDVKMKEKGDIPEGYSVSREKKERFSLILESASTNQTSMYLCASSTPSGGPYNEQFFGPGTRLTVL.

The chain carries TRBV7-2 and TRBJ2-2, with 7 positions matching TRBD2. Germline V gene data show CDR1 as SGHTA and CDR2 as FQGNSA. The CDR3 spans 15 residues. Germline trimming cut 3 bases from V and 5 bases from J; bases unmatched to any gene: 6. The DNA for the CDR3 is TGTGCCAGCAGCTTCGGCGGGGGAGCTACCGGGGAGCTGTTTTTT. Its translation: CASSFGGGATGELFF.

V and J are TRBV5-6 and TRBJ1-6; no reliable D call. The CDR3 sequence is 15 residues long. Between the trimmed V and J ends, which lost 2 bases and 10 bases, there was a span of 16 bases. From germline, CDR1 is SGHDT and CDR2 YYEEEE. This CDR3 reads CASSLSFGRGSPLHF. CDR3 nucleotide sequence: TGTGCCAGCAGCTTAAGTTTCGGGAGAGGATCACCCCTCCACTTT.

This chain joins TRBV18 and TRBJ2-3; 9 bases fit TRBD2. The CDR3 totals 15 residues. Per germline, CDR1 KGHSH and CDR2 LQKENI. V lost 3 bases, J lost 3 bases, and 4 bases stayed unmatched. CDR3 sequence: CASSPPAGGTDTQYF. In nucleotides, the CDR3 is TGTGCCAGCTCACCGCCAGCGGGGGGTACAGATACGCAGTATTTT.

The rearrangement uses TRBV6-5 and TRBJ1-1; D might be TRBD1 (5 bases). Germline CDR1 and CDR2: MNHEY and SVGAGI. Deletions cut 2 bases from V and 10 bases from J, with 11 bases between. This CDR3 has 12 residues. The CDR3 region is CASSYGGEGAFF. The CDR3 DNA reads TGTGCCAGCAGTTACGGGGGGGAGGGAGCTTTCTTT.